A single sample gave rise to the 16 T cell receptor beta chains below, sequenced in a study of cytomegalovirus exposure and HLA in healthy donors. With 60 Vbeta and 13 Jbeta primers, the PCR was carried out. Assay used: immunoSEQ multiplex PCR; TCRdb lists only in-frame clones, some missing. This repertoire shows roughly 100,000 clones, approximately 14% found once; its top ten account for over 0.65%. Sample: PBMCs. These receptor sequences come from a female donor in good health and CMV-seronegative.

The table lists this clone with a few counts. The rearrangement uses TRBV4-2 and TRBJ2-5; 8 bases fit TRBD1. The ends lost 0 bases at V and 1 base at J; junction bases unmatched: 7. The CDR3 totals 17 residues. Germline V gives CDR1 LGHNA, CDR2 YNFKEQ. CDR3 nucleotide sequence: TGTGCCAGCAGCCAAGAAAGGTGGGACAGGCTCCAAGAGACCCAGTACTTC. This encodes CASSQERWDRLQETQYF.

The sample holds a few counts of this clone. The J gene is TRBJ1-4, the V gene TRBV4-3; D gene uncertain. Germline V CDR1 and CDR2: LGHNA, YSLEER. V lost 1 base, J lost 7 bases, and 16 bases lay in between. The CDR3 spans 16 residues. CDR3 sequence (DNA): TGCGCCAGCAGCCAAGGGATGGCAGCGCCGGGTGAAAAACTGTTTTTT. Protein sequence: CASSQGMAAPGEKLFF.

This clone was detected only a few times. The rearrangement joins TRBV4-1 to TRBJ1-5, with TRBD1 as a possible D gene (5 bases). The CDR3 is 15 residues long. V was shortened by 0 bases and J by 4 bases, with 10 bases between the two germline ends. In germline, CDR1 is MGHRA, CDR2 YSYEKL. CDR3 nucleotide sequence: TGCGCCAGCAGCCAAGATCGGCGGGGGAATCAGCCCCAGCATTTT. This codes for CASSQDRRGNQPQHF.

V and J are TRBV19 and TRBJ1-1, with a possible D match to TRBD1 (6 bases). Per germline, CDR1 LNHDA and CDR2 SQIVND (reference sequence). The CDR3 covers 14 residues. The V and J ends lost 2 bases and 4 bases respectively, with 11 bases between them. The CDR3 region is CASSITTGRTEAFF. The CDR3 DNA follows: TGTGCCAGTAGTATAACAACAGGGCGCACTGAAGCTTTCTTT.

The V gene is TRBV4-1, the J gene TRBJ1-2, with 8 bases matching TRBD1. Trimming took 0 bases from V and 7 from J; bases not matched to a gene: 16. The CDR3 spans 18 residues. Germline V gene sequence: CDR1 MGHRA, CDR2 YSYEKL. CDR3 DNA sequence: TGCGCCAGCAGCCAAGATTTTAGCCCGGGCCCAGGGGGCTTTGGCTACACCTTC. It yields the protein CASSQDFSPGPGGFGYTF.

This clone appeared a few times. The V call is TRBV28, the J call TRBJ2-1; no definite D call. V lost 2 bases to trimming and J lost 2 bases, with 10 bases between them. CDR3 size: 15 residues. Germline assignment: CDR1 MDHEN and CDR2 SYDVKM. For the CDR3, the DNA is TGTGCCAGCAGTTTAAACGGCGCGGCCTACAATGAGCAGTTCTTC. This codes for CASSLNGAAYNEQFF.

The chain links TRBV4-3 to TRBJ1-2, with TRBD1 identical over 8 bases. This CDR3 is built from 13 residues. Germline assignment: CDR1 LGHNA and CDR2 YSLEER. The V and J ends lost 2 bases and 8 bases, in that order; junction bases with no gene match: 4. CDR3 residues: CASSQPGGGGYTF. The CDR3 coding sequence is TGCGCCAGCAGCCAACCAGGGGGCGGAGGCTACACCTTC.

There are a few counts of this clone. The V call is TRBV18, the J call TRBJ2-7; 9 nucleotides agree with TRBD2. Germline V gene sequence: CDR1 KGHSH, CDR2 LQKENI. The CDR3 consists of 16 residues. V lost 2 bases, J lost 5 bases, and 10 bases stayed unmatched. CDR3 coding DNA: TGTGCCAGCTCACCAGTTCGAGCGGGAGGTTTCCACGAGCAGTACTTC. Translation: CASSPVRAGGFHEQYF.

The CDR3 bases are TGTGCCAGCAGCACACTAGCGGGAGCATACTACAATGAGCAGTTCTTC. This codes for CASSTLAGAYYNEQFF. This sequence joins TRBV7-9 and TRBJ2-1; 11 positions match TRBD2. V lost 5 bases, J lost 3 bases, and 6 bases stayed unmatched. The length of the CDR3 is 16 residues. Germline values: CDR1 SEHNR, CDR2 FQNEAQ (reference sequence).

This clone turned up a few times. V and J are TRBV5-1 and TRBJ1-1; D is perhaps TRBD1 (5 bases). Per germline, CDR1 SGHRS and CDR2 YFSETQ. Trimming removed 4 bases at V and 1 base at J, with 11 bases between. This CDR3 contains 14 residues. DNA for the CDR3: TGCGCCAGCAGCATTCAAACAGGGAACACTGAAGCTTTCTTT. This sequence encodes CASSIQTGNTEAFF.

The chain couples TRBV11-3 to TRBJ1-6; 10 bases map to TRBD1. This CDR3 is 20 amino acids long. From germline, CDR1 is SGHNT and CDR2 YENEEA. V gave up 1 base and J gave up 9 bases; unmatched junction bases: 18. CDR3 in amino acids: CASSLGTPPRDRGCASPLHF. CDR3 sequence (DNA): TGTGCCAGCAGCTTAGGAACCCCGCCCCGGGACAGGGGATGTGCTTCACCCCTCCACTTT. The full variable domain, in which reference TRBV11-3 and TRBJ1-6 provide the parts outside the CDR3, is EAGVVQSPRYKIIEKKQPVAFWCNPISGHNTLYWYLQNLGQGPELLIRYENEEAVDDSQLPKDRFSAERLKGVDSTLKIQPAELGDSAVYLCASSLGTPPRDRGCASPLHFGNGTRLTVT.

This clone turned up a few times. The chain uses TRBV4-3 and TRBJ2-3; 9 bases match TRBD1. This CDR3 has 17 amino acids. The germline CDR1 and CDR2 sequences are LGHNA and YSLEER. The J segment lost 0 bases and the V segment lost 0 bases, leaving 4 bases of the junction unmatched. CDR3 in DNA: TGCGCCAGCAGCCAAGAACAGGGGGCTGGGAGCACAGATACGCAGTATTTT. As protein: CASSQEQGAGSTDTQYF.

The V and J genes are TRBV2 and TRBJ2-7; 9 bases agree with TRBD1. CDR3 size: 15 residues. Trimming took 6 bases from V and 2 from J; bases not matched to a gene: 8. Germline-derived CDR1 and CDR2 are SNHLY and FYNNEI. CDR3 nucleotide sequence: TGTGCCAGCAGCAGAGCACGGACAGGGGCCTACGAGCAGTACTTC. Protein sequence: CASSRARTGAYEQYF.

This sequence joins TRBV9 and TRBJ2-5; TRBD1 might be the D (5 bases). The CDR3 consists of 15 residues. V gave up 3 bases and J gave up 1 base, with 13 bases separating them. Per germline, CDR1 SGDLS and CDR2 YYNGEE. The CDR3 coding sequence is TGTGCCAGCAGCGCCCAGGTAGGGGCCCAAGAGACCCAGTACTTC. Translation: CASSAQVGAQETQYF. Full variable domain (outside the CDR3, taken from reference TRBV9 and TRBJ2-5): DSGVTQTPKHLITATGQRVTLRCSPRSGDLSVYWYQQSLDQGLQFLIQYYNGEERAKGNILERFSAQQFPDLHSELNLSSLELGDSALYFCASSAQVGAQETQYFGPGTRLLVL.

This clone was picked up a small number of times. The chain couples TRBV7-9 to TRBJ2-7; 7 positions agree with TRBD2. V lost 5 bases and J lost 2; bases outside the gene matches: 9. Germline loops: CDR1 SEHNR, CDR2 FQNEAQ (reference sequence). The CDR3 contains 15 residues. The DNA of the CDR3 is TGTGCCAGCAGCCCCTCGGGCAGCGGGGCCTACGAGCAGTACTTC. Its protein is CASSPSGSGAYEQYF.

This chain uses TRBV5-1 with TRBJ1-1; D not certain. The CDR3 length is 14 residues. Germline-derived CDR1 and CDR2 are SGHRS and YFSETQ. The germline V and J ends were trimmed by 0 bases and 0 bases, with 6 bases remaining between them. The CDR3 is CASSLGQMNTEAFF. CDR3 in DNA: TGCGCCAGCAGCTTGGGACAAATGAACACTGAAGCTTTCTTT.